The T cell receptor (beta chain) under discussion was sequenced for a study of cytomegalovirus exposure and HLA in healthy donors. The study ran its PCR with 60 Vbeta and 13 Jbeta primers. Here immunoSEQ multiplex PCR was the method, and the copy in TCRdb shows in-frame clones only, minus some. The sample has approximately 190,000 clones, approximately 80% seen once. Per germline, CDR1 MNHEY and CDR2 SVGAGI. This CDR3 is built from 12 residues. Trimming removed 11 bases at V and 5 bases at J, with 13 bases between. This receptor was taken from a woman in her forties or fifties in good health and CMV-seropositive. The chain is built from TRBV6-5 and TRBJ1-5; D unclear. The sample taken for sequencing was PBMCs. CDR3 DNA sequence: TGTGCCGACCTCGGGGAATATCAGCCCCAGCATTTT. Its protein is CADLGEYQPQHF.